Listed here is a single T cell receptor beta chain. Its target is not known. The PCR employed 60 Vbeta primers together with 13 Jbeta primers. Study processing details: The authors later counted 70 million to 85 million unique TCR beta chains, some 12 million of them shared. Assay: immunoSEQ multiplex PCR; the TCRdb copy retains only in-frame clones and omits some. The D gene and trimming were derived from the DNA, and the V and J assignments and clone size from that table. The sample spans around 100,000 clones; the ten largest clones claim more than 3.5%. The CDR3 totals 14 residues. Germline CDR1 and CDR2: LNHNV and YYDKDF (reference sequence). With 3 bases removed from V and 8 bases from J, the gap between germline ends came to 16 bases. This specimen belongs to a study of cytomegalovirus exposure and HLA in healthy donors. Study background: Falling in the Caucasian-associated ancestry cluster were 80% to 90% of under 450 genotyped donors. Findings and caveats of the study: Relative to equally common others, HLA-associated TCR beta chains showed greater clonal expansion in a later analysis.

The sequence came from a man under 40 in good health and CMV-seronegative. The sample consisted of PBMCs. This chain joins TRBV15 and TRBJ1-2; possibly TRBD1 for D (6 bases). The CDR3 spells CATSRVGTGSGYTF. The CDR3 DNA reads as TGTGCCACCAGCAGGGTCGGAACAGGGTCGGGCTACACCTTC.